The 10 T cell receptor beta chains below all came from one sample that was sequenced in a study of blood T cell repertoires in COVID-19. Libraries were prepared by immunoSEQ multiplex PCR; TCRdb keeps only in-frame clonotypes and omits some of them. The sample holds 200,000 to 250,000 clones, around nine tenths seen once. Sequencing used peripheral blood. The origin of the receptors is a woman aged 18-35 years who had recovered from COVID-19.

Here the CDR3 reads CASSLVGAAYNEQFF. The CDR3 DNA sequence: TGTGCCAGCAGCTTGGTGGGGGCTGCCTACAATGAGCAGTTCTTC. The rearrangement joins TRBV5-5 to TRBJ2-1, with D possibly TRBD1 on 6 matching bases. CDR3 length equals 15 residues. In germline, CDR1 is SGHKS, CDR2 YYEKEE (reference sequence). The V end lost 0 bases, the J end lost 2 bases, and 9 bases lay between the germline ends.

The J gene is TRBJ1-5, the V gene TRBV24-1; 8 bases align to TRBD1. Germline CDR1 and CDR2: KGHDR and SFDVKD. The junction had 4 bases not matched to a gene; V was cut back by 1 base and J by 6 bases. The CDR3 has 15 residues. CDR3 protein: CATSDLGQGVQPQHF. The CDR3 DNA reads TGTGCCACCAGTGATTTAGGACAGGGTGTTCAGCCCCAGCATTTT.

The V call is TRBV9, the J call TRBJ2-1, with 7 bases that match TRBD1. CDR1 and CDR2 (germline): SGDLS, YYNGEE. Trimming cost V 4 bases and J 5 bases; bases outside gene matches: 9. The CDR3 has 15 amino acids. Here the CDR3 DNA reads TGTGCCAGCAGCCCCCCGGGACAGCTCCACAATGAGCAGTTCTTC. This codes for CASSPPGQLHNEQFF.

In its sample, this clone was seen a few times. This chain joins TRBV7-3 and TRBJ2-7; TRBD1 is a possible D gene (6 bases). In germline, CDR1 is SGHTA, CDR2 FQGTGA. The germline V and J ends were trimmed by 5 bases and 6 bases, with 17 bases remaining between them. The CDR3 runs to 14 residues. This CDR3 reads CASSPTGTLSEQYF. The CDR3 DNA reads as TGTGCCAGCAGCCCGACAGGAACTTTGTCCGAGCAGTACTTC.

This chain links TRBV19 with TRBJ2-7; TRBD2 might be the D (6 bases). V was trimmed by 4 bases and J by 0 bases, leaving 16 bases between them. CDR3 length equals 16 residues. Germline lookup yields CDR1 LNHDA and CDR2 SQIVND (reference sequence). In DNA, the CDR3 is TGTGCCAGTAGTACACCCGGGACTCACAGCTCCTACGAGCAGTACTTC. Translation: CASSTPGTHSSYEQYF. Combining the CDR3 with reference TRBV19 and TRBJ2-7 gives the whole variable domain DGGITQSPKYLFRKEGQNVTLSCEQNLNHDAMYWYRQDPGQGLRLIYYSQIVNDFQKGDIAEGYSVSREKKESFPLTVTSAQKNPTAFYLCASSTPGTHSSYEQYFGPGTRLTVT.

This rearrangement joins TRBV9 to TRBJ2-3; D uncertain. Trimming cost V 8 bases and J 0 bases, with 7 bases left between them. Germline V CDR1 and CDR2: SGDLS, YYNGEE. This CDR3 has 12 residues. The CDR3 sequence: CASGPSTDTQYF. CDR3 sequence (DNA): TGTGCCAGTGGGCCAAGCACAGATACGCAGTATTTT.

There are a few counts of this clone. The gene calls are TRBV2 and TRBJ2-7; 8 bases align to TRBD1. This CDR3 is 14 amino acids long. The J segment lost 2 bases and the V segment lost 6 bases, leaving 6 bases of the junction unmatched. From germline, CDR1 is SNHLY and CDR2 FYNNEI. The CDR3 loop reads CASREQGGPYEQYF. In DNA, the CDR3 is TGTGCCAGCAGGGAACAGGGGGGCCCCTACGAGCAGTACTTC.

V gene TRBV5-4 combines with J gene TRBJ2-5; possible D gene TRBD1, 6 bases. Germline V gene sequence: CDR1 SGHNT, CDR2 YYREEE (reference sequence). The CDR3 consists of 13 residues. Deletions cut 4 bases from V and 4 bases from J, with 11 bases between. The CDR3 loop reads CASSTGISETQYF. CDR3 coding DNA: TGTGCCAGCAGCACAGGGATTTCAGAGACCCAGTACTTC.

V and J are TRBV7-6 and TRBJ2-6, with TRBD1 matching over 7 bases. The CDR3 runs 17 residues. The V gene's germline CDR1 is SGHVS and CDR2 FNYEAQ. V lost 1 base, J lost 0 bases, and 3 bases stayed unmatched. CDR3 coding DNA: TGTGCCAGCAGCTTAGGGCAGGGGGTCTCTGGGGCCAACGTCCTGACTTTC. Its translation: CASSLGQGVSGANVLTF.

CDR3 in amino acids: CASSSAGSNYGYTF. CDR3 in DNA: TGTGCCAGCAGCTCGGCGGGGTCTAACTATGGCTACACCTTC. J is TRBJ1-2 and V is TRBV5-4; D not certain. The germline gives CDR1 SGHNT, CDR2 YYREEE (reference sequence). V was clipped by 3 bases and J by 0 bases, with 9 bases between them. The CDR3 consists of 14 residues.